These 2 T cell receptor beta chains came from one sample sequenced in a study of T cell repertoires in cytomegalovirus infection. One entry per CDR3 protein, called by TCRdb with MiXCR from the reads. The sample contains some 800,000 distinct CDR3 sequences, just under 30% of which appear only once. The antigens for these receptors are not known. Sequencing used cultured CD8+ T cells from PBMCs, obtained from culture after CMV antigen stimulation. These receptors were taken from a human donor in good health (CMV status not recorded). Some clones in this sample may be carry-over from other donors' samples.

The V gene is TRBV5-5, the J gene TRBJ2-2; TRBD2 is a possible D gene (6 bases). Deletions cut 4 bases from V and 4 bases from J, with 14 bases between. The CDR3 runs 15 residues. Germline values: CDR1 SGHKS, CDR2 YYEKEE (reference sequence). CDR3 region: CASSGGVVVTGELFF. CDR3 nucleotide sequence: TGTGCCAGCAGCGGAGGGGTAGTGGTCACCGGGGAGCTGTTTTTT.

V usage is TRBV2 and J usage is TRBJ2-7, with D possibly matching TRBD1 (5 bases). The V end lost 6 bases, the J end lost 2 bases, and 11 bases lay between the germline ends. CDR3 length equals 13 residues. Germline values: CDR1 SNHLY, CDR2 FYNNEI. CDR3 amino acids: CASRSGLTYEQYF. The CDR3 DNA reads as TGTGCCAGCAGGTCAGGGTTAACCTACGAGCAGTACTTC.